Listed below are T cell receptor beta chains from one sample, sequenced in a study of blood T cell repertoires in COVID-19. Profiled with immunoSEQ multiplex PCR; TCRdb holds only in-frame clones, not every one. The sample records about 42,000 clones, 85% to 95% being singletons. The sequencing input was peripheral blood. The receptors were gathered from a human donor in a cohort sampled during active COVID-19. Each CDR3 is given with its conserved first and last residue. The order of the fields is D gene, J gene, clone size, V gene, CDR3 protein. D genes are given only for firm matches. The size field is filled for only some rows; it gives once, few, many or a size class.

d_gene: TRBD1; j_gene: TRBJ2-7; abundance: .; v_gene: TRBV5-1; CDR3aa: CASSLDPGQGAHEQYF
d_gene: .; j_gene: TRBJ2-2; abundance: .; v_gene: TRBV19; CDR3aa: CASSIGARRNTGELFF
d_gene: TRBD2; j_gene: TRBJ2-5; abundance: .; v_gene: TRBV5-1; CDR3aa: CASSLVRGGKGETQYF
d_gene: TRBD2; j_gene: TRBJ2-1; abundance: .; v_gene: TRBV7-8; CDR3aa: CASSLAPSGRAIDVSYNEQFF
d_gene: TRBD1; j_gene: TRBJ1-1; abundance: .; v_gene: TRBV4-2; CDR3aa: CASSHGDSPPVTEAFF
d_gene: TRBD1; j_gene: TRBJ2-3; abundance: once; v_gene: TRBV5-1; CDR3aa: CASSRTDRVLAYASTDTQYF
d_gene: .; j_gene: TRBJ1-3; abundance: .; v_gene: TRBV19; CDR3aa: CASAKQGGENTIYF
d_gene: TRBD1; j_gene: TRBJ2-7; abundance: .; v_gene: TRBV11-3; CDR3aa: CASRGRQGPYEQYF
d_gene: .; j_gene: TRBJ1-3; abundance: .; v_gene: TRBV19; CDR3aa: CASSIGHYSGNTIYF
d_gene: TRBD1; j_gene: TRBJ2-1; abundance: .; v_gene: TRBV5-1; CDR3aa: CASSLAVRQGANEQFF
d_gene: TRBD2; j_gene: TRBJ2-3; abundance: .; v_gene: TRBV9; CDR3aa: CASTPGGSGTDTQYF
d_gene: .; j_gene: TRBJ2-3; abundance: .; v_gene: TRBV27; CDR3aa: CASSAYGDTQYF
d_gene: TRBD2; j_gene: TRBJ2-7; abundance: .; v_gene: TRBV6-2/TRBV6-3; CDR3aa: CASSGLTGGRMYEQYF
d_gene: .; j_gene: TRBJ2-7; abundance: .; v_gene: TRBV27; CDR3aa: CASSKAQGYEQYF
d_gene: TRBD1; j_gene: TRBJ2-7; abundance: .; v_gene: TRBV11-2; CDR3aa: CASSTTSPQDRVVYEQYF
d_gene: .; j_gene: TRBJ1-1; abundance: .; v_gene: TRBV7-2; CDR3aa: CASSPRGGNTEAFF
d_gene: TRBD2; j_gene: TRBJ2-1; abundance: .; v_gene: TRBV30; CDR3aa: CAWGLGLVFGNEQFF
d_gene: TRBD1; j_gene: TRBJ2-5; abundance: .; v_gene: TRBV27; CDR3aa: CASSSWALDRVKETQYF
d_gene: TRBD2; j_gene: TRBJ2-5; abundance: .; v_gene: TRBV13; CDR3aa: CASTIAGGHFQETQYF
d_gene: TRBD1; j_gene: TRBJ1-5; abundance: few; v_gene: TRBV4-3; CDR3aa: CASSQEMGQGNQPQHF
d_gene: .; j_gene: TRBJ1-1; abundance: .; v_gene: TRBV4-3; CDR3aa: CASSQYRDGTEAFF
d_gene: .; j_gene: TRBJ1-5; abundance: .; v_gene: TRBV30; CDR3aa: CAWSAPGQGGQPQHF
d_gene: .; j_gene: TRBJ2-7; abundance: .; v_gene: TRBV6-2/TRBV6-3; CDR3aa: CASTPGLISYEQYF
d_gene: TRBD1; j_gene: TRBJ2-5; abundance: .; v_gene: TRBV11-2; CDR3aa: CASSLERQGAETQYF
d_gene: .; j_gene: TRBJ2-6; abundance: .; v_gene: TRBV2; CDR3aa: CASRETGAPLWANVLTF
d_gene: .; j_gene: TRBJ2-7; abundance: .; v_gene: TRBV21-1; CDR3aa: CASSTQENEQYF
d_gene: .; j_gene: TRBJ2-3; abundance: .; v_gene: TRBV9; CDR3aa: CASSTQGAGLTDTQYF
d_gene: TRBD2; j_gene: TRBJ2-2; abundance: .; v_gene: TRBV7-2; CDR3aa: CASSLVALAGTNTGELFF
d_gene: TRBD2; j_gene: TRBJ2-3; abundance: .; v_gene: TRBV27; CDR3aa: CASTSGRLNTDTQYF
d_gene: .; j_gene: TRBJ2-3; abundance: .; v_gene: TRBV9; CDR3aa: CASSVNGQSTDTQYF
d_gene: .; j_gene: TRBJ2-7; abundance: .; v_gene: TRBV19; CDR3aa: CASSIGGGTTYEQYF
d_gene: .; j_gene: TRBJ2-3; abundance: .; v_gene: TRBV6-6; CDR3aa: CASSSPSVGTDTQYF
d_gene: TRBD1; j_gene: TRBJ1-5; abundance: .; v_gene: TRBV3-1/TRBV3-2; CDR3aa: CASRDGQGGSQPQHF
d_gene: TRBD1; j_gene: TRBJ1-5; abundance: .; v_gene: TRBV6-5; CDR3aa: CASLRDSNQPQHF
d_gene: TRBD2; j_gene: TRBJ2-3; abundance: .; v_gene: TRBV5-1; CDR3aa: CASSLGLAGGPDTQYF
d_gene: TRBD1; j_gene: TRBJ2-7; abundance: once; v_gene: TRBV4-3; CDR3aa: CASSQDRTGVYEQYF
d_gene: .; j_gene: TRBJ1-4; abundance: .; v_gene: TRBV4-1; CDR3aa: CASSQRWGGSGEKLFF
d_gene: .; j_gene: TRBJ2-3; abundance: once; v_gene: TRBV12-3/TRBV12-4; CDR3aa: CASSLRDSAYF
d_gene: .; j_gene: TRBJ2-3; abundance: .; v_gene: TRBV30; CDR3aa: CAWAGLRGTSTDTQYF
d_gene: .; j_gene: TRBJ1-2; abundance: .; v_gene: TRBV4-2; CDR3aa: CASSPEATVTYGYTF
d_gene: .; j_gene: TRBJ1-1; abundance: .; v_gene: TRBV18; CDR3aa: CASSPTTGTLNTEAFF
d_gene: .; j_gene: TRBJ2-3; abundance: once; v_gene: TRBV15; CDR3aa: CATSIRQLGADTQYF
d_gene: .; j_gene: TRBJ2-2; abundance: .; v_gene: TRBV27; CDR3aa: CASSPQVPSTGYTGELFF
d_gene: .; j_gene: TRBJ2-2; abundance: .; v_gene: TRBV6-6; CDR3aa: CASVKASPRHTGELFF
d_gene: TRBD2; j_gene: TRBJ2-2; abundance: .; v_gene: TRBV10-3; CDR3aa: CAISSGGTNTGELFF
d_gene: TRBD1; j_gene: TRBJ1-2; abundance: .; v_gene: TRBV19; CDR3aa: CASTKDRGARYGYTF
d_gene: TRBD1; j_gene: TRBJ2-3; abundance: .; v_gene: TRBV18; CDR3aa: CASSRTGVRADTQYF
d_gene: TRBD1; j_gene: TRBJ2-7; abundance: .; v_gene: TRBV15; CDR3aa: CATSPDRREQYF
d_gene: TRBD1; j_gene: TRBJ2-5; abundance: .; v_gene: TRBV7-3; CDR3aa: CASSLRQGLETQYF
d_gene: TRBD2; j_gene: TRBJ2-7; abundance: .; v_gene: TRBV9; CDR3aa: CASSTSGSGEQYF
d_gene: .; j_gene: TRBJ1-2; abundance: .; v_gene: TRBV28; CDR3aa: CASSPGGGERNYGYTF
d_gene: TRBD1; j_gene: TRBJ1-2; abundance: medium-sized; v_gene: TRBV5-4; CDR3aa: CASSADRGNGYTF
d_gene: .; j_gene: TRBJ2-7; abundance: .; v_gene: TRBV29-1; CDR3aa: CSVTMGSYEQYF